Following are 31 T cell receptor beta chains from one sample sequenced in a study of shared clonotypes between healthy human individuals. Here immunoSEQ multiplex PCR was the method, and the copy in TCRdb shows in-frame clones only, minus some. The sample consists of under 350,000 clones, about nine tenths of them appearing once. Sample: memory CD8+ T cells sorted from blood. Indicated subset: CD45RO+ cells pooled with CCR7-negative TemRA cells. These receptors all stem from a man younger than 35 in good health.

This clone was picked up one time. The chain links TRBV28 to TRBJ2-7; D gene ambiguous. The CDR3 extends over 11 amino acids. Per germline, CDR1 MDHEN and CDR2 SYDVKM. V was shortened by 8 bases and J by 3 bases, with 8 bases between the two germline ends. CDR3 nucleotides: TGTGCCAGCCTTTATAACTACGAGCAGTACTTC. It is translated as CASLYNYEQYF.

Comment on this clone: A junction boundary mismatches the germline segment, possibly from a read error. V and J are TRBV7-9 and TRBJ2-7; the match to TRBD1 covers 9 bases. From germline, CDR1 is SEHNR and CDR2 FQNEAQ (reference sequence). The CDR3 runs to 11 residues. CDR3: CEGTGMDEQYF. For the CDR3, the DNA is TGCGAGGGGACAGGGATGGACGAGCAGTACTTC.

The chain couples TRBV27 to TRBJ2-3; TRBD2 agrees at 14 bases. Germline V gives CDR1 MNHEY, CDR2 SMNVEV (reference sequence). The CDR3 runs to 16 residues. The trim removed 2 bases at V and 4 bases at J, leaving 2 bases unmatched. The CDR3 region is CASSLKGLAGADTQYF. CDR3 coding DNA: TGTGCCAGCAGTTTAAAGGGACTAGCGGGAGCAGATACGCAGTATTTT.

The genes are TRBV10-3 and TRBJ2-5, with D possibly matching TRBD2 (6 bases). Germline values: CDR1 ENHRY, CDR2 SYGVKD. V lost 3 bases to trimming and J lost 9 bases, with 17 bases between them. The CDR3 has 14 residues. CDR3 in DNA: TGTGCCATCAGTGAAGGCGCTCCCGGGGAGGCCCAGTACTTC. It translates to CAISEGAPGEAQYF.

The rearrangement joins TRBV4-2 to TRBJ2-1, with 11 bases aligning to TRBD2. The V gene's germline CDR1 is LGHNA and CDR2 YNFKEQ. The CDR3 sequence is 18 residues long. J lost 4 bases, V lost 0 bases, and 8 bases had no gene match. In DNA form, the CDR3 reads TGTGCCAGCAGCCAAGATCCCGAGCTAGCGGGGGGATACAATGAGCAGTTCTTC. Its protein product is CASSQDPELAGGYNEQFF.

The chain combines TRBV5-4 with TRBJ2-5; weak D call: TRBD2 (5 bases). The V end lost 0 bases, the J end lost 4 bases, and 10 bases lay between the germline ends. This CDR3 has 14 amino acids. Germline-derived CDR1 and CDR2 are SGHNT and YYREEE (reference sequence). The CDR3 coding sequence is TGTGCCAGCAGCTTGGGGGAGACCTCAGAGACCCAGTACTTC. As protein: CASSLGETSETQYF.

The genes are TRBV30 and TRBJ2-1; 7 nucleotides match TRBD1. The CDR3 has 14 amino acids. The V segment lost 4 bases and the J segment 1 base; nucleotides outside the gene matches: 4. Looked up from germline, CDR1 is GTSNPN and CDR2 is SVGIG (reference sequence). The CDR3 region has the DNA TGTGCCTGGAACTGGGACAGATCCTACAATGAGCAGTTCTTC. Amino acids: CAWNWDRSYNEQFF. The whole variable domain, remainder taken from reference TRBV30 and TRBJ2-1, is SQTIHQWPATLVQPVGSPLSLECTVEGTSNPNLYWYRQAAGRGLQLLFYSVGIGQISSEVPQNLSASRPQDRQFILSSKKLLLSDSGFYLCAWNWDRSYNEQFFGPGTRLTVL.

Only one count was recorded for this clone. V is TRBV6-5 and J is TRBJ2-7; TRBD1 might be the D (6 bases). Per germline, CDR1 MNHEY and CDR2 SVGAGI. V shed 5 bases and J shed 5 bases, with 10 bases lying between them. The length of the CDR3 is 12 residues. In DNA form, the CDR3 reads TGTGCCAGCAGTGACCCAGGGGACGAGCAGTACTTC. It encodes CASSDPGDEQYF.

CDR3 DNA: TGCAGCGTTGAAGGGCCCACCAAGACTTCTGGAAACACCATATATTTT. Its translation is CSVEGPTKTSGNTIYF. This chain joins TRBV29-1 and TRBJ1-3; no firm D call. Trimming pared 1 base from V and 1 base from J, leaving 14 bases between. This CDR3 region has 16 residues. CDR1 is SQVTM, CDR2 ANQGSEA, per germline.

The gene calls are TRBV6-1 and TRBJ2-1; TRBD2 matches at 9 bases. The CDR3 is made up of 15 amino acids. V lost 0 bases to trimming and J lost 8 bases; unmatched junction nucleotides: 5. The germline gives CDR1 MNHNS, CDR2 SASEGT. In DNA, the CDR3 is TGTGCCAGCAGTGAAGCTGGCGGGGGGGCCGATGAGCAGTTCTTC. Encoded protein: CASSEAGGGADEQFF.

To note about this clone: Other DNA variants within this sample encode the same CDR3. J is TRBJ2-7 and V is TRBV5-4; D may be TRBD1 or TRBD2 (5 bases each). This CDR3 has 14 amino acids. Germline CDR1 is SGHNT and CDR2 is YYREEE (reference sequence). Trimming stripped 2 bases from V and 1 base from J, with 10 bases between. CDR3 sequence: CASSLRGASYEQYF. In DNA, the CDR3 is TGTGCCAGCAGCTTACGGGGCGCTTCCTACGAGCAGTACTTC. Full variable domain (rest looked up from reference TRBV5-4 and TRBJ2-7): ETGVTQSPTHLIKTRGQQVTLRCSSQSGHNTVSWYQQALGQGPQFIFQYYREEENGRGNFPPRFSGLQFPNYSSELNVNALELDDSALYLCASSLRGASYEQYFGPGTRLTVT.

CDR3 region: CASSGQQGPYEQYF. The CDR3 DNA sequence: TGTGCCAGCAGTGGGCAGCAGGGGCCCTACGAGCAGTACTTC. This chain connects TRBV25-1 to TRBJ2-7; tentative D call: TRBD1 (6 bases). CDR1 and CDR2 (germline): MGHDK, SYGVNS. V was trimmed by 4 bases and J by 2 bases, leaving 12 bases between them. This CDR3 comprises 14 residues.

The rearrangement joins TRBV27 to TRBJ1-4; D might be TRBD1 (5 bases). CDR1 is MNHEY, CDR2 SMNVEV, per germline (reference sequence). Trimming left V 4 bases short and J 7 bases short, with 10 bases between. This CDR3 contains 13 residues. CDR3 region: CASSYQGSEKLFF. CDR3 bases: TGTGCCAGCAGTTACCAGGGTAGTGAAAAACTGTTTTTT.

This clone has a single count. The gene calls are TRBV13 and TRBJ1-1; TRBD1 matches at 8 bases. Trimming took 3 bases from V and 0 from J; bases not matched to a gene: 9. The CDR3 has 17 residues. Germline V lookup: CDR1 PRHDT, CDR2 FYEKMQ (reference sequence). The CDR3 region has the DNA TGTGCCAGCAGCTTCTATGGGACAGGAGAATTGAACACTGAAGCTTTCTTT. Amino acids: CASSFYGTGELNTEAFF. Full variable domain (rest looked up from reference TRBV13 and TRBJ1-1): AAGVIQSPRHLIKEKRETATLKCYPIPRHDTVYWYQQGPGQDPQFLISFYEKMQSDKGSIPDRFSAQQFSDYHSELNMSSLELGDSALYFCASSFYGTGELNTEAFFGQGTRLTVV.

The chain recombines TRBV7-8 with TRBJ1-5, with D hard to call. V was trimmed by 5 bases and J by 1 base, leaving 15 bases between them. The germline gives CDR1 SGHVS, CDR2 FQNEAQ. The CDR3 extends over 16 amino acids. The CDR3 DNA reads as TGTGCCAGCAGCCTCCCCCCGGCAGGCAGCAATCAGCCCCAGCATTTT. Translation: CASSLPPAGSNQPQHF.

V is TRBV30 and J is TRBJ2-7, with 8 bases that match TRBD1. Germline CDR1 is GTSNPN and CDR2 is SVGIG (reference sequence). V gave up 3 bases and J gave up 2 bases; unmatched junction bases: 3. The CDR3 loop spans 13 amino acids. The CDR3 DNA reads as TGTGCCTGGAGAAGGACAGGGACCTACGAGCAGTACTTC. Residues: CAWRRTGTYEQYF.

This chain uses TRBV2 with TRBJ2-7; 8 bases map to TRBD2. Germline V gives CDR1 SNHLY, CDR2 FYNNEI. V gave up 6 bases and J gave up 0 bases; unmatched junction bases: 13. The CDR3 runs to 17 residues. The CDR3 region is CASSNPTELADSYEQYF. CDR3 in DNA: TGTGCCAGCAGCAACCCCACGGAACTAGCGGACTCCTACGAGCAGTACTTC.

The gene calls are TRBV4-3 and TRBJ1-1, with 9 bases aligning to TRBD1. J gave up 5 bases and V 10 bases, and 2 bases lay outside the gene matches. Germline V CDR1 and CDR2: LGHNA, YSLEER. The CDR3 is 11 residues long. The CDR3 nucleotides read TGCGCCACGACAGGGGGAACTGAAGCTTTCTTT. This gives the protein CATTGGTEAFF.

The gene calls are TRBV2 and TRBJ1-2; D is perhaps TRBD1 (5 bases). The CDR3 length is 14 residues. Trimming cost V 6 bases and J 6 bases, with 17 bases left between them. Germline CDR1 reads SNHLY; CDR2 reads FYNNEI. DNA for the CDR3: TGTGCCAGCAGAGGTACGGGCAGGGTGGATGGCTACACCTTC. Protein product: CASRGTGRVDGYTF.

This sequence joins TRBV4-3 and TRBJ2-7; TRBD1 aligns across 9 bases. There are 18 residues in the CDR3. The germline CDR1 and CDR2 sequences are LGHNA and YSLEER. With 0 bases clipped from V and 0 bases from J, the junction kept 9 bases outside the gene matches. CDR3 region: CASSQDSVGTGSSYEQYF. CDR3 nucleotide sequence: TGCGCCAGCAGCCAAGATTCAGTGGGGACAGGGAGCTCCTACGAGCAGTACTTC.

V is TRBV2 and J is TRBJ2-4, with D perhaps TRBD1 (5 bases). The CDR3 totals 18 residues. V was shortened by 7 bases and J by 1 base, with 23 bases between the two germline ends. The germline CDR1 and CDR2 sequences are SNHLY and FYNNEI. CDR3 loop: CASTPLGKGLLAKNIQYF. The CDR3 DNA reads TGTGCCAGCACCCCGTTAGGGAAGGGGCTTCTTGCCAAAAACATTCAGTACTTC.

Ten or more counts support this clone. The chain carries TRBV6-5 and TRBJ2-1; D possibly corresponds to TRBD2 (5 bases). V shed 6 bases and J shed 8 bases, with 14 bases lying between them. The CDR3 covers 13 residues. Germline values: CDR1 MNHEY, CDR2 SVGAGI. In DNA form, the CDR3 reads TGTGCCAGCAGCCGCCTGGGAGAGGATGAGCAGTTCTTC. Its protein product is CASSRLGEDEQFF.

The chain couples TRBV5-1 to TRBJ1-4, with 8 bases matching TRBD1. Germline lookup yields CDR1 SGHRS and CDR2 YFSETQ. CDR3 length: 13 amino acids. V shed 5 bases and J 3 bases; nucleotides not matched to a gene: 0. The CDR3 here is CASRTGANEKLFF. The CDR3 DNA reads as TGCGCCAGCAGGACAGGGGCTAATGAAAAACTGTTTTTT.

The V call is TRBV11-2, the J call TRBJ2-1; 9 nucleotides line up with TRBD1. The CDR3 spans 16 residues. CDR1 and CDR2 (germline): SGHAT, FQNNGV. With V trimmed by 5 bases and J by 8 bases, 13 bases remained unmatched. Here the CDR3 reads CASSLNLQGAFHEQFF. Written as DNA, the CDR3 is TGTGCCAGCAGCCTCAATCTACAGGGGGCTTTCCATGAGCAGTTCTTC.

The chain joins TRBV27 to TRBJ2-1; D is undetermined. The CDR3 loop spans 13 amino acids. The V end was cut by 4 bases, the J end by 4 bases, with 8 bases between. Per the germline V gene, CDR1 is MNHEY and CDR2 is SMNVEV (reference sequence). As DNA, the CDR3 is TGTGCCAGCAGTTCATACAGATACAATGAGCAGTTCTTC. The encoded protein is CASSSYRYNEQFF.

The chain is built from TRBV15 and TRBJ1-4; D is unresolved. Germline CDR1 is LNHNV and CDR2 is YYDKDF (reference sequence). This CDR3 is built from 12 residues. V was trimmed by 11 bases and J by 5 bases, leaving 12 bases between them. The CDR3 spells CAVGFRNEKLFF. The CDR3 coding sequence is TGTGCCGTCGGGTTTCGCAATGAAAAACTGTTTTTT.

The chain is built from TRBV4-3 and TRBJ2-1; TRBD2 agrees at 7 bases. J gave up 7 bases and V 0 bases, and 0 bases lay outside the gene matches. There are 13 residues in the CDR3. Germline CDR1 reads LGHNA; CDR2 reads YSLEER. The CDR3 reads CASSQDSGNEQFF. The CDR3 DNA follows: TGCGCCAGCAGCCAAGATAGCGGGAATGAGCAGTTCTTC.

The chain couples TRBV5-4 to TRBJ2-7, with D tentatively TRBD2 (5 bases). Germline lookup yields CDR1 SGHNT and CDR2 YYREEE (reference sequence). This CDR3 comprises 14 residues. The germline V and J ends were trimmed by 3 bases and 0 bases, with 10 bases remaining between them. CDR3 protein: CASSSRGYSYEQYF. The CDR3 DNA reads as TGTGCCAGCAGCTCTCGGGGTTACTCCTACGAGCAGTACTTC.

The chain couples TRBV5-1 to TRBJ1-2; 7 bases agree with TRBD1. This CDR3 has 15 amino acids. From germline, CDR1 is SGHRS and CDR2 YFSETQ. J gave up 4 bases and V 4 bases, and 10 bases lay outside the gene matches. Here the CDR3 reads CASSVQGEVTYGYTF. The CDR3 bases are TGCGCCAGCAGCGTGCAGGGGGAGGTTACCTATGGCTACACCTTC. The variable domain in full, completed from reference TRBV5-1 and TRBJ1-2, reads KAGVTQTPRYLIKTRGQQVTLSCSPISGHRSVSWYQQTPGQGLQFLFEYFSETQRNKGNFPGRFSGRQFSNSRSEMNVSTLELGDSALYLCASSVQGEVTYGYTFGSGTRLTVV.

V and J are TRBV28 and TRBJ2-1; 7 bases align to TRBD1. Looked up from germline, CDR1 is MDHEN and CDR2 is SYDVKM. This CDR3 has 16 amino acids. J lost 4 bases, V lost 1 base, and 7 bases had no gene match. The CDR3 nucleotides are TGTGCCAGCAGTTTATTAGGGACAGCTCTATACAATGAGCAGTTCTTC. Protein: CASSLLGTALYNEQFF.

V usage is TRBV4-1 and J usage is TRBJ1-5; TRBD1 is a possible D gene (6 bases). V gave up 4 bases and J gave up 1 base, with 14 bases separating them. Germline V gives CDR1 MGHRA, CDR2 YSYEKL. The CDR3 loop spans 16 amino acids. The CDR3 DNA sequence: TGCGCCAGCAGCCGCCTGGACAGCCCGAGCAATCAGCCCCAGCATTTT. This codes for CASSRLDSPSNQPQHF.